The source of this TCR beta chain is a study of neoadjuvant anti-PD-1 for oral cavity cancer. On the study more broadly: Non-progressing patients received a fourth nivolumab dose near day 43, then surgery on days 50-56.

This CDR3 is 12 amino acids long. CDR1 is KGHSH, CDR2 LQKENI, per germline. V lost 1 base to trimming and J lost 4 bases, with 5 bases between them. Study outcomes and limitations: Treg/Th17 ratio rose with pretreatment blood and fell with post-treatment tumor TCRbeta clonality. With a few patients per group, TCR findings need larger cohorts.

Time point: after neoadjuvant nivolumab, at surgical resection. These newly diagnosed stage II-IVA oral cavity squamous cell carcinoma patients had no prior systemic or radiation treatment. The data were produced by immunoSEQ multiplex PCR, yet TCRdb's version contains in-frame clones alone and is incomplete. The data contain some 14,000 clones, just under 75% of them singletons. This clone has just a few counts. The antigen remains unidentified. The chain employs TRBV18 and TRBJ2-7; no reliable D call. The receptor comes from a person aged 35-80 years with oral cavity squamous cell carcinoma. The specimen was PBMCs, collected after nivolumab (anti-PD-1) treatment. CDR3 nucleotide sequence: TGTGCCAGCTCACCACTGGGGTACGAGCAGTACTTC. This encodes CASSPLGYEQYF.